These T cell receptor beta chains were read from a single sample in a study of blood T cell repertoires in COVID-19. Some clones are missing from TCRdb's copy, which holds only in-frame ones; the method was immunoSEQ multiplex PCR. This table holds about 45,000 clones, 75% to 85% found once. Material: peripheral blood. These receptors all stem from a man at least 80 years old in a cohort sampled during active COVID-19. CDR3s include the opening cysteine and the closing phenylalanine or tryptophan.

cdr3_aa v_call
CASSLQGRTIAGELFF TRBV5-6
CASSHSGSSYNEQFF TRBV11-2
CATAPRRGHQETQYF TRBV19
CASSKKAGGLETQYF TRBV5-4
CASSYGGNQPQHF TRBV6-2/TRBV6-3
CASSFRGGNEKLFF TRBV7-9
CASSQRDRDNSPLHF TRBV4-1
CASAWGARGDTEAFF TRBV12-5
CASRNSGRAGDTQYF TRBV19
CASSDYSGTDTQYF TRBV10-2
CASSLGRDYGYNEQFF TRBV11-2